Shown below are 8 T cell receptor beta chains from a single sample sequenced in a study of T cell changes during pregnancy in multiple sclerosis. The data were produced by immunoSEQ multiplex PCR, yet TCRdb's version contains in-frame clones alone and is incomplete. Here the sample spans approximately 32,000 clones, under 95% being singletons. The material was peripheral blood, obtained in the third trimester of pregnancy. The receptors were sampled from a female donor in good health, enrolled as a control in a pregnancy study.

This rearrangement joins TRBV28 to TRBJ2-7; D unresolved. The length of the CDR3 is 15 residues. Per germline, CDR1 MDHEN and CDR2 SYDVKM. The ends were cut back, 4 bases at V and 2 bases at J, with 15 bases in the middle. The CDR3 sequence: CASSSTTPRPYEQYF. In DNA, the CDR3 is TGTGCCAGCAGTTCTACGACTCCGCGGCCCTACGAGCAGTACTTC.

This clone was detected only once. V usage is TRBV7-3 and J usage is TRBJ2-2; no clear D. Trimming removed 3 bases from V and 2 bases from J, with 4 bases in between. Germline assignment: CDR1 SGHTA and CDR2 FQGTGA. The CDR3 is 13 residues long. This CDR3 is CASSFGNTGELFF. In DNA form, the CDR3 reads TGTGCCAGCAGCTTCGGTAACACCGGGGAGCTGTTTTTT.

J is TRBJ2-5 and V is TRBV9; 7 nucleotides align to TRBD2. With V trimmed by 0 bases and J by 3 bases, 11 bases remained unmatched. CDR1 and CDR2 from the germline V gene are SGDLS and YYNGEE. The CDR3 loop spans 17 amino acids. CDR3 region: CASSVDPARGLKETQYF. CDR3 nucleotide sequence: TGTGCCAGCAGCGTAGACCCCGCCCGGGGACTAAAAGAGACCCAGTACTTC.

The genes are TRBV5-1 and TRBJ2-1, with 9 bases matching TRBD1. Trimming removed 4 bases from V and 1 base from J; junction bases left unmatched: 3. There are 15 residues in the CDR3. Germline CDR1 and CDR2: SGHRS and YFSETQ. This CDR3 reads CASSPGQGSYNEQFF. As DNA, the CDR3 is TGCGCCAGCAGCCCCGGACAGGGGTCCTACAATGAGCAGTTCTTC.

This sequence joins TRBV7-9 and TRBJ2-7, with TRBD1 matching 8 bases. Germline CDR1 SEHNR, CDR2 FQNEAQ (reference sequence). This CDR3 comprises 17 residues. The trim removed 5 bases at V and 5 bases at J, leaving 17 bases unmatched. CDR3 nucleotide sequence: TGTGCCAGCAGCCTCCTAGGACAGGGTTTTCTTTCCCACGAGCAGTACTTC. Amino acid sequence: CASSLLGQGFLSHEQYF.

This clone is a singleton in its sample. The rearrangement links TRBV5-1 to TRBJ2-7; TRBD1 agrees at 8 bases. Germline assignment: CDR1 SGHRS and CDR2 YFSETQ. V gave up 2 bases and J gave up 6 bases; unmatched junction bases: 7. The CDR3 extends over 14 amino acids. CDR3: CASSFDRGGSEQYF. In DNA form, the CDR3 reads TGCGCCAGCAGCTTCGACAGGGGCGGATCCGAGCAGTACTTC.

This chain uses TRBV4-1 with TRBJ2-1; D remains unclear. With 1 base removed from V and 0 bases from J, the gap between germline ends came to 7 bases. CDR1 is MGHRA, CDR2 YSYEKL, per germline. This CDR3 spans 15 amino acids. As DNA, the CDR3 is TGCGCCAGCAGCCAAGCTTTGAGCTCCTACAATGAGCAGTTCTTC. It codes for CASSQALSSYNEQFF.

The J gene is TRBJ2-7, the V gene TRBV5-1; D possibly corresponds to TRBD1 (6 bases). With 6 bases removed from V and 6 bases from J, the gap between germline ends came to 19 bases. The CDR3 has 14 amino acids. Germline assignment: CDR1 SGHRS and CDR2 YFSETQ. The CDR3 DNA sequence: TGCGCCAGCAATCGTTCAGGGGTCAGGGCCGAGCAGTACTTC. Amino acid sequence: CASNRSGVRAEQYF.